These 26 T cell receptor beta chains were sequenced from one sample in a study of blood T cell repertoires in COVID-19. The data were produced by immunoSEQ multiplex PCR, yet TCRdb's version contains in-frame clones alone and is incomplete. Among about 210,000 clones listed, about four fifths were seen once. Sequencing was performed on PBMCs or T cells enriched from blood (not recorded which). These receptors were collected from a woman between 50 and 59 years old with acute COVID-19.

V and J are TRBV6-6 and TRBJ1-1; D uncertain. The ends were cut back, 6 bases at V and 10 bases at J, with 9 bases in the middle. Looked up from germline, CDR1 is MNHNY and CDR2 is SVGAGI (reference sequence). The CDR3 spans 10 residues. CDR3 sequence reads: CASREGTAFF. The CDR3 nucleotides read TGTGCCAGCAGGGAGGGTACAGCTTTCTTT.

V is TRBV7-6 and J is TRBJ2-3; D might be TRBD2 (6 bases). The V gene lost 2 bases and the J gene lost 4 bases, with 22 bases spanning the gap. Germline V gives CDR1 SGHVS, CDR2 FNYEAQ. The CDR3 loop spans 18 amino acids. The CDR3: CASSLSGDRFELADTQYF. Written as DNA, the CDR3 is TGTGCCAGCAGCTTATCGGGGGATAGATTTGAATTGGCAGATACGCAGTATTTT.

The rearrangement joins TRBV10-3 to TRBJ1-3; tentative D call: TRBD1 (5 bases). V lost 0 bases and J lost 2, with 8 bases in between. CDR3 length: 15 residues. The germline gives CDR1 ENHRY, CDR2 SYGVKD. The CDR3 is CAISESSGAGNTIYF. The DNA for the CDR3 is TGTGCCATCAGTGAGTCATCGGGGGCTGGAAACACCATATATTTT.

The gene calls are TRBV5-8 and TRBJ2-1; 13 nucleotides match TRBD2. V shed 4 bases, J shed 5 bases, and the junction held 3 bases outside the gene matches. Germline assignment: CDR1 SGHTS and CDR2 YDEGEE. CDR3 length: 15 amino acids. The CDR3 region is CASSAGTSGNNEQFF. The CDR3 DNA reads TGTGCCAGCAGCGCCGGGACTAGCGGGAACAATGAGCAGTTCTTC.

This clone appeared a single time. The chain uses TRBV4-3 and TRBJ1-4; the D is unclear. This CDR3 contains 15 residues. V lost 0 bases and J lost 6, with 11 bases in between. Germline CDR1 and CDR2: LGHNA and YSLEER. CDR3 protein: CASSQDWLADEKLFF. CDR3 coding DNA: TGCGCCAGCAGCCAAGATTGGTTAGCGGATGAAAAACTGTTTTTT.

The chain carries TRBV4-2 and TRBJ1-4; D unclear. Trimming took 1 base from V and 7 from J, leaving 22 bases between them. Per the germline V gene, CDR1 is LGHNA and CDR2 is YNFKEQ. The length of the CDR3 is 18 residues. The CDR3 region is CASSQGTPGPAWGEKLFF. Here the CDR3 DNA reads TGTGCCAGCAGCCAAGGGACTCCCGGGCCGGCGTGGGGTGAAAAACTGTTTTTT.

This clone has at least ten counts. This sequence joins TRBV14 and TRBJ2-1; maybe TRBD1 (6 bases). From germline, CDR1 is SGHDN and CDR2 FVKESK. Deletions cut 3 bases from V and 0 bases from J, with 12 bases between. CDR3 size: 16 residues. The CDR3 DNA sequence: TGTGCCAGCAGCCACCTAACAGGGAGCTCCTACAATGAGCAGTTCTTC. Its translation: CASSHLTGSSYNEQFF.

J is TRBJ1-5 and V is TRBV19, with 9 bases fitting TRBD1. Looked up from germline, CDR1 is LNHDA and CDR2 is SQIVND (reference sequence). The CDR3 runs to 16 residues. V was clipped by 9 bases and J by 4 bases; unmatched bases: 13. For the CDR3, the DNA is TGTGCCAGCAATGACTACGGGACAGGGATGAATCAGCCCCAGCATTTT. Its translation: CASNDYGTGMNQPQHF.

The V call is TRBV7-9, the J call TRBJ1-1; D remains unclear. Germline values: CDR1 SEHNR, CDR2 FQNEAQ (reference sequence). The CDR3 extends over 14 amino acids. Trimming left V 3 bases short and J 6 bases short, with 14 bases between. CDR3 amino acids: CASSFLVSVSEAFF. The CDR3 nucleotides are TGTGCCAGCAGCTTTCTTGTGTCAGTCTCTGAAGCTTTCTTT.

The chain combines TRBV30 with TRBJ2-5; 11 bases match TRBD2. The germline gives CDR1 GTSNPN, CDR2 SVGIG (reference sequence). The CDR3 contains 13 residues. V lost 2 bases to trimming and J lost 4 bases; unmatched junction nucleotides: 0. CDR3 loop: CAWSLAGGETQYF. The CDR3 nucleotides read TGTGCCTGGAGTCTAGCGGGAGGAGAGACCCAGTACTTC. Variable domain in full (rest from reference TRBV30 and TRBJ2-5): SQTIHQWPATLVQPVGSPLSLECTVEGTSNPNLYWYRQAAGRGLQLLFYSVGIGQISSEVPQNLSASRPQDRQFILSSKKLLLSDSGFYLCAWSLAGGETQYFGPGTRLLVL.

The rearrangement joins TRBV6-5 to TRBJ1-1; 7 nucleotides align to TRBD1. The V gene end was trimmed by 1 base and the J gene end by 1 base; junction bases not matched to a gene: 3. The CDR3 extends over 15 amino acids. Germline V gene sequence: CDR1 MNHEY, CDR2 SVGAGI. For the CDR3, the DNA is TGTGCCAGCAGTTACTACGGACAGGCGAACACTGAAGCTTTCTTT. Translation gives CASSYYGQANTEAFF.

The genes are TRBV29-1 and TRBJ2-3; TRBD1 matches 10 bases. The ends lost 6 bases at V and 2 bases at J; junction bases unmatched: 14. CDR1 is SQVTM, CDR2 ANQGSEA, per germline. The CDR3 is 17 residues long. The CDR3 sequence is CSVKKGQGLGATDTQYF. The CDR3 DNA sequence: TGCAGCGTAAAAAAGGGACAGGGGTTGGGTGCCACAGATACGCAGTATTTT.

The chain is built from TRBV28 and TRBJ2-7, with 9 bases matching TRBD1. The CDR3 is 15 amino acids. The junction had 11 bases not matched to a gene; V was cut back by 6 bases and J by 5 bases. The germline gives CDR1 MDHEN, CDR2 SYDVKM. The CDR3 bases are TGTGCCAGCAGCCAACCGGGACAGGGCTTTAACGAGCAGTACTTC. It encodes CASSQPGQGFNEQYF. The variable domain in full, with the rest retrieved from reference TRBV28 and TRBJ2-7, is DVKVTQSSRYLVKRTGEKVFLECVQDMDHENMFWYRQDPGLGLRLIYFSYDVKMKEKGDIPEGYSVSREKKERFSLILESASTNQTSMYLCASSQPGQGFNEQYFGPGTRLTVT.

The V call is TRBV4-1, the J call TRBJ2-5, with 10 bases lining up with TRBD2. The J segment lost 2 bases and the V segment lost 2 bases, leaving 8 bases of the junction unmatched. CDR3 size: 17 residues. The germline CDR1 and CDR2 sequences are MGHRA and YSYEKL. CDR3 sequence: CASSQRAPSGGQETQYF. In DNA, the CDR3 is TGCGCCAGCAGCCAAAGAGCCCCTAGCGGGGGTCAAGAGACCCAGTACTTC.

This rearrangement joins TRBV29-1 to TRBJ2-7; TRBD2 might be the D (7 bases). Trimming pared 5 bases from V and 2 bases from J, leaving 22 bases between. CDR1 is SQVTM and CDR2 is ANQGSEA in the germline V gene. The CDR3 length is 16 residues. The CDR3 protein is CSVSGGRGGGPYEQYF. As DNA, the CDR3 is TGCAGCGTTTCTGGGGGGCGGGGCGGGGGACCCTACGAGCAGTACTTC.

CDR3 sequence: CASSSQWGANVLTF. For the CDR3, the DNA is TGTGCCAGCAGCTCACAGTGGGGGGCCAACGTCCTGACTTTC. The gene calls are TRBV14 and TRBJ2-6; D is unclear. The CDR3 sequence is 14 residues long. Germline values: CDR1 SGHDN, CDR2 FVKESK. Trimming removed 5 bases from V and 4 bases from J, with 9 bases in between.

This clone showed up just once. The chain carries TRBV27 and TRBJ2-5; 11 nucleotides agree with TRBD1. CDR3 size: 14 residues. CDR1 is MNHEY and CDR2 is SMNVEV in the germline V gene (reference sequence). V shed 4 bases, J shed 5 bases, and the junction held 3 bases outside the gene matches. The CDR3 bases are TGTGCCAGCAGTTGGACAGGGGGCGGGGAGACCCAGTACTTC. This gives the protein CASSWTGGGETQYF.

The chain links TRBV6-1 to TRBJ2-1; the match to TRBD2 covers 10 bases. From germline, CDR1 is MNHNS and CDR2 SASEGT. Trimming cost V 3 bases and J 9 bases; bases outside gene matches: 11. This CDR3 contains 16 residues. The CDR3 region has the DNA TGTGCCAGCAGTGAGGGTTGGGCTAGCGGGAGTAGTGAGCAGTTCTTC. Translation gives CASSEGWASGSSEQFF.

The chain employs TRBV14 and TRBJ2-3, with TRBD2 matching 10 bases. V lost 4 bases, J lost 5 bases, and 12 bases stayed unmatched. This CDR3 is built from 17 residues. Germline CDR1 SGHDN, CDR2 FVKESK. In DNA, the CDR3 is TGTGCCAGCAGCCCCCGGGGAGCGGGAGGGCCAAAAGATACGCAGTATTTT. This gives the protein CASSPRGAGGPKDTQYF.

The chain recombines TRBV6-2 or TRBV6-3 with TRBJ1-1; D not certain. The CDR3 extends over 15 amino acids. V shed 2 bases and J shed 4 bases, with 14 bases lying between them. Looked up from germline, CDR1 is MNHEY and CDR2 is SVGEGT. CDR3 amino acids: CASSYLTSWSTEAFF. The CDR3 nucleotides are TGTGCCAGCAGTTACCTCACAAGTTGGTCCACTGAAGCTTTCTTT.

The rearrangement joins TRBV30 to TRBJ2-7; TRBD2 matches at 11 bases. Germline-derived CDR1 and CDR2 are GTSNPN and SVGIG (reference sequence). The CDR3 sequence is 15 residues long. After removal of 3 bases from V and 0 bases from J, the junction contained 4 bases not matched to a gene. The CDR3 loop is CAWSVTSGSSYEQYF. The CDR3 coding sequence is TGTGCCTGGAGCGTCACTAGCGGGAGCTCCTACGAGCAGTACTTC.

V is TRBV4-1 and J is TRBJ2-1, with 9 bases identical to TRBD2. Germline V gives CDR1 MGHRA, CDR2 YSYEKL. V trimming: 1 base; J trimming: 8 bases; junction bases outside the gene matches: 9. The CDR3 extends over 16 amino acids. CDR3 DNA sequence: TGCGCCAGCAGCCAAGTTATGGCTAGCGGGGCAGATGAGCAGTTCTTC. Translation gives CASSQVMASGADEQFF.

The chain employs TRBV2 and TRBJ2-5; 11 positions match TRBD1. V was pared by 8 bases and J by 4 bases, with 6 bases of the junction left unmatched. CDR3 length: 14 residues. CDR1 and CDR2 (germline): SNHLY, FYNNEI. This CDR3 is CASEKDRGRETQYF. The CDR3 nucleotides are TGTGCCAGCGAAAAGGACAGGGGGCGAGAGACCCAGTACTTC.

The V call is TRBV12-3 or TRBV12-4, the J call TRBJ1-2; D remains ambiguous. V lost 2 bases to trimming and J lost 8 bases, with 12 bases between them. The CDR3 loop spans 13 amino acids. The CDR3 sequence is CASSLKAGFGYTF. CDR3 DNA: TGTGCCAGCAGTTTAAAAGCGGGTTTCGGCTACACCTTC.

This chain connects TRBV5-1 to TRBJ2-7, with D possibly matching TRBD2 (6 bases). Germline values: CDR1 SGHRS, CDR2 YFSETQ. The CDR3 length is 14 residues. V was shortened by 0 bases and J by 3 bases, with 10 bases between the two germline ends. CDR3 loop: CASSLDAGRYEQYF. Written as DNA, the CDR3 is TGCGCCAGCAGCTTGGATGCGGGGCGCTACGAGCAGTACTTC.

The sample holds one count of this clone. The chain combines TRBV6-5 with TRBJ1-1; the match to TRBD1 covers 8 bases. Germline V gives CDR1 MNHEY, CDR2 SVGAGI. Germline trimming cut 5 bases from V and 4 bases from J; bases unmatched to any gene: 6. There are 14 residues in the CDR3. Written as DNA, the CDR3 is TGTGCCAGCAGTACACACGGGACAGGCACTGAAGCTTTCTTT. Its translation is CASSTHGTGTEAFF.